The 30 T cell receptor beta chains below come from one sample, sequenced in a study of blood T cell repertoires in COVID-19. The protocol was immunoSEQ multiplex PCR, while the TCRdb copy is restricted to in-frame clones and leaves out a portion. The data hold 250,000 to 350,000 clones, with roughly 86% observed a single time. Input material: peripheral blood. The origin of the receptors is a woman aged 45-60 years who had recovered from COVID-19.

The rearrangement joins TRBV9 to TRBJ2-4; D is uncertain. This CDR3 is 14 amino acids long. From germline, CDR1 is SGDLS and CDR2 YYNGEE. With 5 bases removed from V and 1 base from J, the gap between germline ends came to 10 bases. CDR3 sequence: CASSAGRAKNIQYF. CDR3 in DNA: TGTGCCAGCAGTGCAGGTCGCGCCAAAAACATTCAGTACTTC.

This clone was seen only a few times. The CDR3 loop is CASSYGTGAYEQYF. For the CDR3, the DNA is TGTGCCAGCAGTTACGGGACAGGGGCCTACGAGCAGTACTTC. This chain joins TRBV6-2 or TRBV6-3 and TRBJ2-7, with 10 nucleotides matching TRBD1. Unmatched junction bases numbered 0, after V lost 2 bases and J lost 2 bases. From germline, CDR1 is MNHEY and CDR2 SVGEGT. The CDR3 extends over 14 amino acids.

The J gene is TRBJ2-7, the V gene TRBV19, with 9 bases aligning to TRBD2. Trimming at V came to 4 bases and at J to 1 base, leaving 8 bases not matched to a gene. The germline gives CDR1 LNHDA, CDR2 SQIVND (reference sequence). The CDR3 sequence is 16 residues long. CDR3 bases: TGTGCCAGTAGTAGGTCGGCTAGCGGGGTTTCCTACGAGCAGTACTTC. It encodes CASSRSASGVSYEQYF.

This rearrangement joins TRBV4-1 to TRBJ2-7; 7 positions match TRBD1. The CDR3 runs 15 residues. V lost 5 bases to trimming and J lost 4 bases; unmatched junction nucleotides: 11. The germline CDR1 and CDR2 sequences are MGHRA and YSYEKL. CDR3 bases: TGCGCCAGCAGCGCGGGTCGGCAGGGGGATTACGAGCAGTACTTC. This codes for CASSAGRQGDYEQYF.

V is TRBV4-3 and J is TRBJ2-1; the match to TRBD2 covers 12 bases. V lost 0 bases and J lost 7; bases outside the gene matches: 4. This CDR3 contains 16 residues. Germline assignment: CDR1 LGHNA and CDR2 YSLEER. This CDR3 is CASSQDTSGGTNEQFF. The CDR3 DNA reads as TGCGCCAGCAGCCAAGATACTAGCGGGGGGACGAATGAGCAGTTCTTC.

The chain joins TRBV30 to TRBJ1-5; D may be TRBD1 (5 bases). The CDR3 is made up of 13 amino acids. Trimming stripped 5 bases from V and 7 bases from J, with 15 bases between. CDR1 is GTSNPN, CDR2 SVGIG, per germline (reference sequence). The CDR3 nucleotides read TGTGCCTGGGAGAAAAGGGGAGGACAGCCCCAGCATTTT. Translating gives CAWEKRGGQPQHF.

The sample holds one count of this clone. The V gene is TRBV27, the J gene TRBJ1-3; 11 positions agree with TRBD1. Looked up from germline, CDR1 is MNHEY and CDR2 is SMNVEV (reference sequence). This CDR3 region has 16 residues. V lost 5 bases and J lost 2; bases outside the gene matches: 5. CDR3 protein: CASSRGGQGAGNTIYF. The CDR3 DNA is TGTGCCAGCAGTAGAGGGGGACAGGGGGCTGGAAACACCATATATTTT.

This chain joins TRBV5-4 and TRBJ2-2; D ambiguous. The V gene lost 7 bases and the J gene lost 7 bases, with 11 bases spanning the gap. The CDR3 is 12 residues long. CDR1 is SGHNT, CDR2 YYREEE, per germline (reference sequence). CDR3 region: CASSLEVGELFF. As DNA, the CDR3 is TGTGCCAGCTCCCTCGAGGTCGGGGAGCTGTTTTTT.

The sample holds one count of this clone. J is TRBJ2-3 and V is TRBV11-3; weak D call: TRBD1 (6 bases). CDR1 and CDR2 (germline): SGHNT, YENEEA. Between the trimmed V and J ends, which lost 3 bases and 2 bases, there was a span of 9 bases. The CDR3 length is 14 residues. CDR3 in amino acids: CASSLRGNTDTQYF. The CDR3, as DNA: TGTGCCAGCAGCTTGAGGGGGAACACAGATACGCAGTATTTT. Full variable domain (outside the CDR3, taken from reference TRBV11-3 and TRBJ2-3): EAGVVQSPRYKIIEKKQPVAFWCNPISGHNTLYWYLQNLGQGPELLIRYENEEAVDDSQLPKDRFSAERLKGVDSTLKIQPAELGDSAVYLCASSLRGNTDTQYFGPGTRLTVL.

CDR3 loop: CATIKEGNQPQHF. The CDR3 nucleotides read TGTGCCACCATAAAAGAGGGTAATCAGCCCCAGCATTTT. The gene calls are TRBV6-5 and TRBJ1-5; D is ambiguous. CDR1 and CDR2 (germline): MNHEY, SVGAGI. V was trimmed by 10 bases and J by 4 bases, leaving 14 bases between them. The CDR3 extends over 13 amino acids.

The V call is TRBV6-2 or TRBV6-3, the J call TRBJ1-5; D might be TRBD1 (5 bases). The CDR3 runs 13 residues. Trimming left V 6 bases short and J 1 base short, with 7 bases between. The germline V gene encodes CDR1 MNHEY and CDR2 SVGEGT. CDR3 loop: CASSDSSNQPQHF. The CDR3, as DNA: TGTGCCAGCAGCGACAGCAGCAATCAGCCCCAGCATTTT.

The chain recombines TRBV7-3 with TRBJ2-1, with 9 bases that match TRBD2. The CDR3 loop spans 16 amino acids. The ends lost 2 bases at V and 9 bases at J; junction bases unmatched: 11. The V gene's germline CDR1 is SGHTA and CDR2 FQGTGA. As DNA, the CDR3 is TGTGCCAGCAGCTTAGAGGTGATAGCGGGAGTGTCTGAGCAGTTCTTC. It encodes CASSLEVIAGVSEQFF.

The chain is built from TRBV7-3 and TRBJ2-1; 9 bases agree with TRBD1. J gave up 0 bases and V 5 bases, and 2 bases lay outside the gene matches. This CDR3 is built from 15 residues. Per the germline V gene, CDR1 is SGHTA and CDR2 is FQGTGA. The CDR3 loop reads CASSPDRGSYNEQFF. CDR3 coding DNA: TGTGCCAGCAGCCCGGACAGGGGCTCCTACAATGAGCAGTTCTTC.

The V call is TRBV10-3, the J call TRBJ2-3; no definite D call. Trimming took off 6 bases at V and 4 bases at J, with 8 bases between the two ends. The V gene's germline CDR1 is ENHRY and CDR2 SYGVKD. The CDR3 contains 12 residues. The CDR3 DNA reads TGTGCCATCAGCCGAGGAGCAGATACGCAGTATTTT. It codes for CAISRGADTQYF.

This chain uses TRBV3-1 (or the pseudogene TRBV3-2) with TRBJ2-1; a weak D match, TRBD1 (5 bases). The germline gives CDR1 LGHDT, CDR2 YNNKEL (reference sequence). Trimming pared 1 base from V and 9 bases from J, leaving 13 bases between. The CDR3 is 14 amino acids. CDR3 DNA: TGTGCCAGCAGCCAAGCTCAGGGTTCAAGTGAGCAGTTCTTC. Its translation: CASSQAQGSSEQFF.

CDR3 coding DNA: TGTGCCAGCAGCACCTCCGGGACTAGCGGCCAAGAGACCCAGTACTTC. As protein: CASSTSGTSGQETQYF. This rearrangement joins TRBV7-2 to TRBJ2-5, with 11 bases identical to TRBD2. V gave up 5 bases and J gave up 1 base; unmatched junction bases: 6. CDR3 length: 16 amino acids. From germline, CDR1 is SGHTA and CDR2 FQGNSA.

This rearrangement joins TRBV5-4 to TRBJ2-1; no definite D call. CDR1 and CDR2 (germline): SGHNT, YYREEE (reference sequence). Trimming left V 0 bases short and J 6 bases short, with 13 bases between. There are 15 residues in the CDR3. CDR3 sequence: CASSLDLLPPNEQFF. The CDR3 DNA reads TGTGCCAGCAGCTTGGACCTATTACCCCCCAATGAGCAGTTCTTC.

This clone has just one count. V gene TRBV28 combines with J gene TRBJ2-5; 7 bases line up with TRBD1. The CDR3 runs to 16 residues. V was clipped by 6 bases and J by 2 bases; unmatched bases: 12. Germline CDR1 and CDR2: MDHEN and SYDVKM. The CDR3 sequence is CASSPRPGQYQETQYF. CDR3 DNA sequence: TGTGCCAGCAGCCCCAGGCCGGGACAGTATCAAGAGACCCAGTACTTC.

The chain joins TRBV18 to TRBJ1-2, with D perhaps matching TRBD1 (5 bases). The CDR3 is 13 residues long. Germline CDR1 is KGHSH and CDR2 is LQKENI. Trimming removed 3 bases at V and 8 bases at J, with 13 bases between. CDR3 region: CASSPEEGTGYTF. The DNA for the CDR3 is TGTGCCAGCTCACCCGAGGAGGGGACGGGCTACACCTTC.

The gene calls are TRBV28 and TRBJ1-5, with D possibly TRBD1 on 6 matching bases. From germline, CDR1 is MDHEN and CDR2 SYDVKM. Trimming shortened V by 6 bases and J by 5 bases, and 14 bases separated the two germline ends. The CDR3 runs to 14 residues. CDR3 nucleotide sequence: TGTGCCAGCAGATCGGGGGGCCCACATCAGCCCCAGCATTTT. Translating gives CASRSGGPHQPQHF.

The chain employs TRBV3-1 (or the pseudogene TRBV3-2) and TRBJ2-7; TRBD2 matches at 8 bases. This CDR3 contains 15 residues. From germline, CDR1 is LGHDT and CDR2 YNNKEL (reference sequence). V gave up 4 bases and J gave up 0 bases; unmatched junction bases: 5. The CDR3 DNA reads TGTGCCAGCAGCCGAGGACTAGCCTACTCCTACGAGCAGTACTTC. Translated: CASSRGLAYSYEQYF.

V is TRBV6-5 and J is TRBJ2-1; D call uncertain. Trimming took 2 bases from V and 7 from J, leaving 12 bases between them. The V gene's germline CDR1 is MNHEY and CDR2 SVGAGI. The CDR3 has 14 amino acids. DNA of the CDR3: TGTGCCAGCAGTTACGATCTGGCGGCGAATGAGCAGTTCTTC. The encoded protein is CASSYDLAANEQFF.

The CDR3 loop reads CAPNRRDTQYF. The CDR3 DNA sequence: TGTGCCCCAAACCGGAGAGATACGCAGTATTTT. The chain employs TRBV19 and TRBJ2-3; D unresolved. Trimming shortened V by 11 bases and J by 5 bases, and 11 bases separated the two germline ends. Germline V lookup: CDR1 LNHDA, CDR2 SQIVND (reference sequence). The CDR3 is 11 amino acids.

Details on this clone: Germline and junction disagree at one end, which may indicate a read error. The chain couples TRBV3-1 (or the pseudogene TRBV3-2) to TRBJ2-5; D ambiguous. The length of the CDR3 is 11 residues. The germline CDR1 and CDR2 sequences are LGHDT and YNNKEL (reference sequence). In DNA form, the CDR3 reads TGTGCCAGCAGCCAAGGCCCAACTCTACACTTC. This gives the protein CASSQGPTLHF.

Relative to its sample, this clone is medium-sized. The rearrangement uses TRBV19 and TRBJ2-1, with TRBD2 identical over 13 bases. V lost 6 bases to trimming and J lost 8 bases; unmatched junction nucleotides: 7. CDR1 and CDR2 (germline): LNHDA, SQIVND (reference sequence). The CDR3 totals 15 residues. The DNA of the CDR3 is TGTGCCAGTAGCAGGACTAGCGGGAGTTTGGATGAGCAGTTCTTC. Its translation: CASSRTSGSLDEQFF.

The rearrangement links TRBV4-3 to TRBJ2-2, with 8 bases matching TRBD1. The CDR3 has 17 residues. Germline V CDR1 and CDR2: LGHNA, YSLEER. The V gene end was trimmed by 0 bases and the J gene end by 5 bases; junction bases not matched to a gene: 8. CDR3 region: CASSQDPQGARTGELFF. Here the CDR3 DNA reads TGCGCCAGCAGCCAAGATCCCCAGGGGGCTAGGACCGGGGAGCTGTTTTTT.

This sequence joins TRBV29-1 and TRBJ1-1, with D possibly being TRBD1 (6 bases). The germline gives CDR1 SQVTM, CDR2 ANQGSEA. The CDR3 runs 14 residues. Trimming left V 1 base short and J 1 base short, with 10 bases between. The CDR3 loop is CSVEVNRANTEAFF. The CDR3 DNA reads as TGCAGCGTTGAAGTGAACAGGGCGAACACTGAAGCTTTCTTT. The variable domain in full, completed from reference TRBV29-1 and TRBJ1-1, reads SAVISQKPSRDICQRGTSLTIQCQVDSQVTMMFWYRQQPGQSLTLIATANQGSEATYESGFVIDKFPISRPNLTFSTLTVSNMSPEDSSIYLCSVEVNRANTEAFFGQGTRLTVV.

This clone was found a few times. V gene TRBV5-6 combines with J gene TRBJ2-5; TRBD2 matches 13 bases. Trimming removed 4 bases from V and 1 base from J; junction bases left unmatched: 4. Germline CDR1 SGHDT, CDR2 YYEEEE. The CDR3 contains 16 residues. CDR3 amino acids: CASSQRLAGGQETQYF. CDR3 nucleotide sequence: TGTGCCAGCAGCCAGAGACTAGCGGGGGGCCAAGAGACCCAGTACTTC. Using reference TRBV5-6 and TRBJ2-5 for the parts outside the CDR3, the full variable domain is DAGVTQSPTHLIKTRGQQVTLRCSPKSGHDTVSWYQQALGQGPQFIFQYYEEEERQRGNFPDRFSGHQFPNYSSELNVNALLLGDSALYLCASSQRLAGGQETQYFGPGTRLLVL.

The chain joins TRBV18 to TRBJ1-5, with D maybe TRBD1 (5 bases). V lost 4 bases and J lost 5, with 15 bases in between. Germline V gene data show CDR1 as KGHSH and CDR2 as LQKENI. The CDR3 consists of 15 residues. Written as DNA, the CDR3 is TGTGCCAGCTCACTTCGCCCCGGGGGGGATCAGCCCCAGCATTTT. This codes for CASSLRPGGDQPQHF.

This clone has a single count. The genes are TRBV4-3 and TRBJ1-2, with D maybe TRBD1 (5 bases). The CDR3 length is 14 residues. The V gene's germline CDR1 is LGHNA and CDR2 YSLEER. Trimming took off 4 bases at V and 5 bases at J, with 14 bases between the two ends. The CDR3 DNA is TGCGCCAGCAGCCCGACCCGGGGGGGGTATGGCTACACCTTC. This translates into CASSPTRGGYGYTF.